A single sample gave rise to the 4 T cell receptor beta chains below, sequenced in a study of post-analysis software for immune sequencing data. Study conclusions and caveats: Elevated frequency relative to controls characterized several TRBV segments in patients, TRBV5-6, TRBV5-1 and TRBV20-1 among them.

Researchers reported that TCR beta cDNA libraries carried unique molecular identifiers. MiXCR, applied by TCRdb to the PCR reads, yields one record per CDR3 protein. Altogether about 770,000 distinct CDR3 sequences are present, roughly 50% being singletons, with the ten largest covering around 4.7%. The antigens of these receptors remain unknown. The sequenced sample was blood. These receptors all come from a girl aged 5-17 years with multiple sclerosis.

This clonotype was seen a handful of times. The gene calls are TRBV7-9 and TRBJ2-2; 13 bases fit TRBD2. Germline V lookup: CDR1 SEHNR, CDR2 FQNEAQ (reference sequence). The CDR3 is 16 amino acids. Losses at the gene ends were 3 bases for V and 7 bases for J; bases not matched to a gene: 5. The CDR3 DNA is TGTGCCAGCAGCTTCGGACTAGCGGGAGCCCTCGGGGAGCTGTTTTTT. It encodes CASSFGLAGALGELFF.

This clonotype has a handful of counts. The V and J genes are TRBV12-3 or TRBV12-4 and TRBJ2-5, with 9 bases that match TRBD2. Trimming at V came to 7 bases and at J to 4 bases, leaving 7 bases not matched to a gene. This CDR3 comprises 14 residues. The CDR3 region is CASKGSGRRETQYF. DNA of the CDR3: TGTGCCAGCAAGGGTAGCGGGAGAAGAGAGACCCAGTACTTC.

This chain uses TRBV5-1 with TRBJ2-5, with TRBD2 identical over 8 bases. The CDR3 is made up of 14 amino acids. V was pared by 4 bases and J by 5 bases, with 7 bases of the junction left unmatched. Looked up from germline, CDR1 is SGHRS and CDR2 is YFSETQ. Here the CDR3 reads CASSRSGSGETQYF. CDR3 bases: TGCGCCAGCAGCAGGAGCGGGAGTGGTGAGACCCAGTACTTC.

The CDR3 sequence is CASSLAGLVRGYTF. CDR3 nucleotide sequence: TGTGCCAGCAGTTTAGCAGGTTTAGTAAGAGGCTACACCTTC. J is TRBJ1-2 and V is TRBV28, with D unresolved. CDR1 and CDR2 (germline): MDHEN, SYDVKM. The CDR3 extends over 14 amino acids. Deletions cut 2 bases from V and 8 bases from J, with 15 bases between.